The TCR beta chain described here comes from a study of T-cell memory formation after mild COVID-19. About the study: The TCR clusters were mostly specific to one donor.

Germline loops: CDR1 SGHKS, CDR2 YYEKEE (reference sequence). Trimming removed 4 bases at V and 10 bases at J, with 14 bases between. The CDR3 is made up of 12 amino acids. As to this clonotype: Its antigen remains unknown.

From the 5' RACE reads, TCRdb called clonotypes with MiXCR, one entry per CDR3 protein. The repertoire consists of some 190,000 distinct CDR3 sequences, with around 17% occurring once and the leading ten covering roughly 2.4%. Study-level results: Some clones that responded turned up in pre-infection memory, which suggests that cross-reactive memory joined in. Day 15 to 85 contracting clones showed balanced CD4/CD8; day 15 to 37 expanders favored CD4+.

This clonotype was sampled from an adult woman who had mild COVID-19 (a few samples of this study predate the infection). Cell type and time point are not known. The material sequenced was PBMCs or a T cell subset sorted from them (not recorded which). The chain combines TRBV5-5 with TRBJ1-1, with D maybe TRBD1 (5 bases). This chain's CDR3 is CASSGAGRLAFF. The CDR3 DNA follows: TGTGCCAGCAGCGGCGCAGGGAGGTTAGCTTTCTTT.